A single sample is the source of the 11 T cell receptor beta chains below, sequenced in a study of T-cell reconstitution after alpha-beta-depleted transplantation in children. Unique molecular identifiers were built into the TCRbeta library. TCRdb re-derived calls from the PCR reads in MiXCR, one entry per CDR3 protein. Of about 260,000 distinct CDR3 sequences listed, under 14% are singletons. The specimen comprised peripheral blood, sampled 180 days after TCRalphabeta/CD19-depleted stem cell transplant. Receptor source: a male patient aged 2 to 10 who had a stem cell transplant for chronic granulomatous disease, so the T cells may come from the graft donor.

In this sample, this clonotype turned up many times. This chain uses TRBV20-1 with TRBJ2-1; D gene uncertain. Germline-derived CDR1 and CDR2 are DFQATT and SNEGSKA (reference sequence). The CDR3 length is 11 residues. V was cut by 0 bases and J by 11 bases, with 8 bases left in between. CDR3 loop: CSARDEPQQFF. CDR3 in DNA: TGCAGTGCTAGAGATGAACCTCAGCAGTTCTTC.

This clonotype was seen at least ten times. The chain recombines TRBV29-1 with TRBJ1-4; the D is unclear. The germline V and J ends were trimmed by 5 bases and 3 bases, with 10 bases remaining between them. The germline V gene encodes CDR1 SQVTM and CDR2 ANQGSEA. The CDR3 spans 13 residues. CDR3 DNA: TGCAGCGTTTTAGCTGAGTCTAATGAAAAACTGTTTTTT. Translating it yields CSVLAESNEKLFF.

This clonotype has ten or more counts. CDR3 nucleotide sequence: TGCAGTGCTAGAGTAGTCACAGATACGCAGTATTTT. As protein: CSARVVTDTQYF. The chain joins TRBV20-1 to TRBJ2-3, with D uncertain. The CDR3 runs 12 residues. Germline V gene data show CDR1 as DFQATT and CDR2 as SNEGSKA (reference sequence). The V and J ends lost 1 base and 2 bases respectively, with 4 bases between them.

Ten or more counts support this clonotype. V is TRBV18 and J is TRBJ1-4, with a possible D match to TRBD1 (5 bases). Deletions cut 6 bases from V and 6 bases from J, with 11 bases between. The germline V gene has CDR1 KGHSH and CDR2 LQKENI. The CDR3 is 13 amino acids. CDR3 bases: TGTGCCAGCTCCCCCAGGGCAGATGAAAAACTGTTTTTT. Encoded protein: CASSPRADEKLFF.

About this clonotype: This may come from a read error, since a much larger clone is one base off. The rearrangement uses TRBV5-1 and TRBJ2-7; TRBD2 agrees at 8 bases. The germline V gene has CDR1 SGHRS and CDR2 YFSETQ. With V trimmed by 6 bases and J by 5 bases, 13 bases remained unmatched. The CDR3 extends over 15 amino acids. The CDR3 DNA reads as TGCGCCAGCATCTCCACCAGCGGGAGTCTCCACGAGCAGTACTTC. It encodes CASISTSGSLHEQYF.

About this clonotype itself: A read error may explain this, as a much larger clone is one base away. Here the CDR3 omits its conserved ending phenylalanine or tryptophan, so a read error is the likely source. This CDR3 reads CASSPTSGSSYEQYI. CDR3 DNA sequence: TGTGCCAGCAGTCCAACTAGCGGGAGCTCCTACGAGCAGTACATC. This chain connects TRBV12-3 or TRBV12-4 to TRBJ2-7; 11 bases are a match to TRBD2. The CDR3 loop spans 15 amino acids. J was trimmed by 0 bases and V by 5 bases; bases with no gene match: 3.

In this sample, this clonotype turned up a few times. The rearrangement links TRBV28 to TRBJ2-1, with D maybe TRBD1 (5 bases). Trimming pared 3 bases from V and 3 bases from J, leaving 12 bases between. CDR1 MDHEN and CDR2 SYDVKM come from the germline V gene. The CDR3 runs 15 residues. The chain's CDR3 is CASSFVGRGYNEQFF. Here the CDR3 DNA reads TGTGCCAGCAGTTTCGTGGGAAGGGGCTACAATGAGCAGTTCTTC. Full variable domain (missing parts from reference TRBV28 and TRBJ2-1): DVKVTQSSRYLVKRTGEKVFLECVQDMDHENMFWYRQDPGLGLRLIYFSYDVKMKEKGDIPEGYSVSREKKERFSLILESASTNQTSMYLCASSFVGRGYNEQFFGPGTRLTVL.

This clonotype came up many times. The CDR3 sequence: CASSFRAHTDTQYF. The CDR3 DNA sequence: TGTGCCAGCAGTTTCAGGGCCCACACAGATACGCAGTATTTT. V gene TRBV12-3 or TRBV12-4 combines with J gene TRBJ2-3; D possibly corresponds to TRBD1 (5 bases). The CDR3 has 14 residues. V lost 3 bases and J lost 2, with 9 bases in between.

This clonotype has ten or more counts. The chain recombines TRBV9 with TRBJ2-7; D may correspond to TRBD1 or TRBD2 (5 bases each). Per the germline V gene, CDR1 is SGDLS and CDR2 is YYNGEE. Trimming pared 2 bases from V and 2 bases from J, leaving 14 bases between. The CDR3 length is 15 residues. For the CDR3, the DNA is TGTGCCAGCAGCGTCAGTACAGGAGGAGCCTACGAGCAGTACTTC. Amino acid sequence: CASSVSTGGAYEQYF.

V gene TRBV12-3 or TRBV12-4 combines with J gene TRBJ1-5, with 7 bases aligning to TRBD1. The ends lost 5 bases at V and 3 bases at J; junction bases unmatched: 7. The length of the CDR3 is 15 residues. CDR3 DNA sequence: TGTGCCAGCAGTCCGGGACAGCCGATCAATCAGCCCCAGCATTTT. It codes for CASSPGQPINQPQHF.

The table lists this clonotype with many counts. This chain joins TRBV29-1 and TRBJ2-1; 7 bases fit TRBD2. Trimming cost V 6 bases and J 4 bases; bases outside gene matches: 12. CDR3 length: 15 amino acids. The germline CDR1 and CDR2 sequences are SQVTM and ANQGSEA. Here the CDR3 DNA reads TGCAGCGTCCTGGCACTAGCGCTTTTGTACAATGAGCAGTTCTTC. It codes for CSVLALALLYNEQFF.